This TCR beta chain was sequenced during a study of T-cell memory formation after mild COVID-19 (dated by TCRdb to about 2021). With regard to the full study: Most TCR sequence clusters were specific to one of the two donors. T-cell clones expanding and contracting after mild COVID-19 in a couple of donors were tracked by longitudinal TCRalpha and TCRbeta repertoire sequencing. Two young, previously healthy adult volunteers, one female and one male, were included in the cohort.

A distance of 6 bases separates the germline ends of V and J, which lose 0 bases and 1 base respectively. Counted from cysteine to phenylalanine, this CDR3 has 14 amino acids. Of the read, only the CDR3 DNA is kept; its 42 bases are in frame from base 1. In the germline V gene (reference sequence), CDR1 corresponds to LNHNV and CDR2 to YYDKDF. Ficoll-Paque density gradient centrifugation was used to isolate PBMCs. Regarding this clonotype: Its antigen is unknown. Base qualities are missing; no much larger clone stands one base away.

This sample was sequenced with an Illumina NovaSeq 6000. TCRalpha and TCRbeta cDNA libraries were built by 5'RACE with constant-segment primers, adding sample barcodes and unique molecular identifiers. RNA was extracted from every sample with Trizol reagent. Libraries were amplified in two PCR steps, with a second sample barcode and Illumina TruSeq adapters added in the second step. Sequencing of the libraries was done on an Illumina NovaSeq, producing 2 x 150 bp paired-end reads. The study's own analysis went as follows. With migec v1.2.7, reads were demultiplexed and then collapsed into UMI-guided consensus sequences. With mixcr v2.1.11, UMI consensuses were aligned to TRA and TRB V and J templates and assembled into clonotypes. Expanded or contracted clonotypes were those called significant by both edgeR and NoisET, with noise models trained on biological replicates. For edgeR calls, the cutoffs were a false discovery rate-adjusted p below 0.01 and a log2 fold-change threshold of 1. As an exploratory analysis of dynamics, max-normalized trajectories of the 1000 most abundant clonotypes were examined by PCA with hierarchical clustering. The CD4 or CD8 phenotype of responding clones was assigned using the separately sequenced CD4+ and CD8+ repertoires. TCRdb reran the public reads through fastp at Q25 and MiXCR, keeping productive beta chains. Under each unique CDR3 protein, matching rows form one entry showing the most common genes and DNA. TCRdb's processing, not the authors', yielded these V and J calls. The sample table holds hundreds of thousands of distinct CDR3 sequences, of which 16% were seen once. Roughly 21% of the sample rests with the top ten.

Points the paper makes about the study in general: From day 15 to 85, contracting clones showed balanced CD4/CD8 phenotypes, whereas a second wave of clones that expanded from day 15 to 37 leaned towards CD4+. Some responding clones were detected in pre-infection memory, suggesting pre-existing cross-reactive memory T cells joined the SARS-CoV-2 response. The study included only a couple of mild cases, and larger cohorts that include severe cases with pre-infection samples were judged to be necessary. Contracting CD4+ clones were located mainly in the CM and EM memory subsets, whereas CD8+ clones were found to be enriched in EMRA. SARS-CoV-2 specificity was not confirmed for the second-wave clones peaking on day 37.

The source of this sequence is a man younger than 30 who had mild COVID-19 (a few samples of this study predate the infection). The sample titles of this study are shuffled in the database, so cell type and time point are left out; the donor was told from shared clones. The V and J segments used are TRBV15 and TRBJ1-1, with no reliable assignment of the D segment. Sequencing input: PBMCs or a T cell subset sorted from them (not recorded which). The CDR3: CATSRDVGNTEAFF. Read as DNA, the sequence is TGTGCCACCAGCAGAGATGTCGGGAACACTGAAGCTTTCTTT.